This T cell receptor beta chain was documented in a study of T cell responses to AZD1222 COVID-19 vaccine. Study-wide results and limits: Repertoires in all cases were sampled only once the peak T cell response had passed.

A note on this clone: The antigen is unknown.

The table came from immunoSEQ multiplex PCR; TCRdb's copy has only in-frame clones and leaves some out. The sample shows some 150,000 clones, over 80% of them seen only once. Germline assignment: CDR1 SGHTA and CDR2 FQGTGA. This CDR3 has 15 residues. Trimming took 3 bases from V and 1 from J, leaving 12 bases between them. The starting material was peripheral blood, obtained on day 0 of MenACWY control vaccination. This chain connects TRBV7-3 to TRBJ1-2; unclear D gene. This receptor was identified in an adult in good health. DNA of the CDR3: TGTGCCAGCAGCTTGGGGAGCCCGATTAACTATGGCTACACCTTC. Translation: CASSLGSPINYGYTF.